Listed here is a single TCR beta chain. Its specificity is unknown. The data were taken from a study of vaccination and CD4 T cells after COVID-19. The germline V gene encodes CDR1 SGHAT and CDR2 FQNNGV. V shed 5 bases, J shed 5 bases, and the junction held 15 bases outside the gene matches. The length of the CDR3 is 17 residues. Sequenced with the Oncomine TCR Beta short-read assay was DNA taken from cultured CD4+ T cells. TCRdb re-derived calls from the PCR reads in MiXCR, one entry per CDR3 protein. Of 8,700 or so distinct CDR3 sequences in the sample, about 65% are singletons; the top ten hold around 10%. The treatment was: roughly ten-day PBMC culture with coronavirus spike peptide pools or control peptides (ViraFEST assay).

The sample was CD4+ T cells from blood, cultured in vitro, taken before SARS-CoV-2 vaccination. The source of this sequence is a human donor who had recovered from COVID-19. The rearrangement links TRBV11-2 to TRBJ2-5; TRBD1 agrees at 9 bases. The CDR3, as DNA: TGTGCCAGCAGCCTAAAGACCGGGACAGGGCGACGGGAGACCCAGTACTTC. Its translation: CASSLKTGTGRRETQYF. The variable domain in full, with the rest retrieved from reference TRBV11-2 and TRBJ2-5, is EAGVAQSPRYKIIEKRQSVAFWCNPISGHATLYWYQQILGQGPKLLIQFQNNGVVDDSQLPKDRFSAERLKGVDSTLKIQPAKLEDSAVYLCASSLKTGTGRRETQYFGPGTRLLVL.